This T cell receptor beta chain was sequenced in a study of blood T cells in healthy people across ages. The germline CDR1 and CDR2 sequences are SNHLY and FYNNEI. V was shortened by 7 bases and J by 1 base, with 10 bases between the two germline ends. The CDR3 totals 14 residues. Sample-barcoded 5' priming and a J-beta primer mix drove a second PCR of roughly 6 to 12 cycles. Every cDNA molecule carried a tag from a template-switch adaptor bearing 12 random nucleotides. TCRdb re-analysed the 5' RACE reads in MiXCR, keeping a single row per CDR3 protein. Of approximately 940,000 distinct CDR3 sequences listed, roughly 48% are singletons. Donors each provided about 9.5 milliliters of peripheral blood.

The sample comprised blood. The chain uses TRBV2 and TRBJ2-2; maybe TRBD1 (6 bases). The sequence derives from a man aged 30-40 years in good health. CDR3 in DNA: TGTGCCAGCAAGACAGGAGAGAACACCGGGGAGCTGTTTTTT. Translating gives CASKTGENTGELFF. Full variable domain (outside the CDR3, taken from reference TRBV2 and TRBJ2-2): EPEVTQTPSHQVTQMGQEVILRCVPISNHLYFYWYRQILGQKVEFLVSFYNNEISEKSEIFDDQFSVERPDGSNFTLKIRSTKLEDSAMYFCASKTGENTGELFFGEGSRLTVL.